A single T cell receptor beta chain is shown here with its context. The antigen remains undetermined. This specimen comes from a study of T cell repertoires in cytomegalovirus infection. Germline CDR1 LGHNA, CDR2 YSLEER. Deletions cut 0 bases from V and 7 bases from J, with 13 bases between. This CDR3 contains 14 residues. TCRdb recomputed calls from the reads with MiXCR, one row per CDR3 protein. The repertoire holds fewer than 150,000 distinct CDR3 sequences, with 30% to 35% as singletons. The sequencing used CD8+ T cells from cultured PBMCs, collected from culture after CMV antigen stimulation. This TCR derives from a human donor in good health (CMV status not recorded). Some clones in this sample may be carry-over from other donors' samples. The chain couples TRBV4-3 to TRBJ2-7; the D is unclear. The CDR3 is CASSQDRTAREQYF. The CDR3 bases are TGCGCCAGCAGCCAAGATCGAACAGCCAGGGAGCAGTACTTC.